Below are 17 T cell receptor beta chains sequenced from a single sample in a study of T cells in Graves' hyperthyroidism and ophthalmopathy. RNA transcripts gave rise to amplified TCR beta CDR3 regions. A first-round RT-PCR of the TCR CDR3 used the HTBI primer set. TCRdb re-called the multiplex PCR reads with MiXCR, one entry per CDR3 protein. The table lists hundreds of thousands of distinct CDR3 sequences, roughly 13% of them singletons. The sample consisted of blood. These receptors were taken from a woman aged 18-29 years with Graves' hyperthyroidism.

The table lists this clonotype with a few counts. The V and J genes are TRBV19 and TRBJ2-6, with 8 bases lining up with TRBD1. This CDR3 is built from 17 residues. CDR1 and CDR2 (germline): LNHDA, SQIVND (reference sequence). With V trimmed by 6 bases and J by 0 bases, 7 bases remained unmatched. CDR3 nucleotide sequence: TGTGCCAGTAGAACCGGGACAGGAGTCTCTGGGGCCAACGTCCTGACTTTC. Its translation: CASRTGTGVSGANVLTF.

The rearrangement uses TRBV4-1 and TRBJ1-1; TRBD1 is a possible D gene (6 bases). V was cut by 3 bases and J by 5 bases, with 19 bases left in between. CDR3 size: 16 residues. Germline V gene data show CDR1 as MGHRA and CDR2 as YSYEKL. The CDR3 spells CASSHPRQAAETEAFF. Here the CDR3 DNA reads TGCGCCAGCAGCCATCCTCGACAGGCCGCGGAAACTGAAGCTTTCTTT.

The sample holds one count of this clonotype. The chain links TRBV7-9 to TRBJ1-1; possibly TRBD1 for D (5 bases). V was pared by 2 bases and J by 5 bases, with 15 bases between. Germline CDR1 reads SEHNR; CDR2 reads FQNEAQ (reference sequence). The CDR3 has 15 amino acids. CDR3 in amino acids: CASSLTGRGWTEAFF. Written as DNA, the CDR3 is TGTGCCAGCAGCTTAACGGGGCGCGGGTGGACTGAAGCTTTCTTT.

This clonotype was counted many times. J is TRBJ2-3 and V is TRBV30, with D uncertain. The CDR3 contains 15 residues. V was clipped by 0 bases and J by 0 bases, with 10 bases between them. In germline, CDR1 is GTSNPN, CDR2 SVGIG (reference sequence). CDR3 nucleotide sequence: TGTGCCTGGAGTGTAAAGGATTCGAGCACAGATACGCAGTATTTT. Residues: CAWSVKDSSTDTQYF.

In its sample, this clonotype was seen a few times. This chain links TRBV6-1 with TRBJ2-3; D remains ambiguous. Germline assignment: CDR1 MNHNS and CDR2 SASEGT. The CDR3 loop spans 15 amino acids. Trimming left V 6 bases short and J 0 bases short, with 13 bases between. DNA of the CDR3: TGTGCCAGCAGCCCGAGGTTTGGTAGCACAGATACGCAGTATTTT. Encoded protein: CASSPRFGSTDTQYF.

The chain links TRBV9 to TRBJ2-7, with 7 bases lining up with TRBD2. V lost 2 bases, J lost 7 bases, and 9 bases stayed unmatched. The germline gives CDR1 SGDLS, CDR2 YYNGEE. This CDR3 is built from 14 residues. The CDR3 region is CASSVDWGGEEQYF. The DNA for the CDR3 is TGTGCCAGCAGCGTCGACTGGGGGGGGGAGGAGCAGTACTTC.

This clonotype was detected only a few times. This rearrangement joins TRBV9 to TRBJ2-3, with D possibly TRBD1 on 5 matching bases. This CDR3 comprises 15 residues. V lost 4 bases to trimming and J lost 3 bases, with 15 bases between them. The germline CDR1 and CDR2 sequences are SGDLS and YYNGEE. CDR3 in DNA: TGTGCCAGCAGCTTTAGTCAGGGTTTTACAGATACGCAGTATTTT. It translates to CASSFSQGFTDTQYF.

This clonotype came up many times. The CDR3 DNA reads as TGTGCCAGCGGAGGAGGCAATCTCCCCCGCTTTAACTATGGCTACACCTTC. Its protein product is CASGGGNLPRFNYGYTF. The chain combines TRBV5-6 with TRBJ1-2; D gene uncertain. V was shortened by 7 bases and J by 1 base, with 23 bases between the two germline ends. This CDR3 is built from 17 residues. Germline V CDR1 and CDR2: SGHDT, YYEEEE.

This clonotype was observed a few times. The chain couples TRBV5-1 to TRBJ2-7; TRBD1 matches 10 bases. The junction had 5 bases not matched to a gene; V was cut back by 0 bases and J by 2 bases. There are 16 residues in the CDR3. From germline, CDR1 is SGHRS and CDR2 YFSETQ. The CDR3 is CASSLGAGTGAYEQYF. The CDR3 nucleotides read TGCGCCAGCAGCTTGGGCGCCGGGACAGGGGCCTACGAGCAGTACTTC.

This clonotype has ten or more counts. The chain joins TRBV27 to TRBJ2-3; possible D gene TRBD2, 6 bases. CDR3 length: 18 amino acids. Trimming pared 5 bases from V and 0 bases from J, leaving 21 bases between. The germline V gene has CDR1 MNHEY and CDR2 SMNVEV (reference sequence). CDR3: CASSRLVPTTSSTDTQYF. In nucleotides, the CDR3 is TGTGCCAGCAGTAGACTAGTCCCTACGACTTCTAGCACAGATACGCAGTATTTT.

To note about this clonotype: This may stem from a read error, because a much larger clone lies one nucleotide away. The CDR3 does not end in the conserved phenylalanine or tryptophan, so this is likely a read error. The chain has TRBV28 and TRBJ2-7; D not resolved. The CDR3 loop spans 13 amino acids. Trimming cost V 3 bases and J 1 base, with 7 bases left between them. CDR1 and CDR2 from the germline V gene are MDHEN and SYDVKM. For the CDR3, the DNA is TGTGCCAGCAGTTTTATGGGTTCCTACGAGCAGTACCTC. Its translation: CASSFMGSYEQYL.

The chain has TRBV28 and TRBJ1-4; D unresolved. CDR1 and CDR2 (germline): MDHEN, SYDVKM. CDR3 length: 13 amino acids. Deletions cut 7 bases from V and 5 bases from J, with 11 bases between. The CDR3 region has the DNA TGTGCCAGCATCGGGAGTCAAAATGAAAAACTGTTTTTT. Amino acid sequence: CASIGSQNEKLFF.

This clonotype was recorded at least ten times. The rearrangement links TRBV19 to TRBJ2-1; 9 bases fit TRBD2. Looked up from germline, CDR1 is LNHDA and CDR2 is SQIVND (reference sequence). The CDR3 is 15 amino acids. The V gene end was trimmed by 5 bases and the J gene end by 4 bases; junction bases not matched to a gene: 6. Here the CDR3 DNA reads TGTGCCAGTAGTTTGCGGGAGGGCCAATACAATGAGCAGTTCTTC. Amino acids: CASSLREGQYNEQFF.

This clonotype was seen ten or more times. This rearrangement joins TRBV12-3 or TRBV12-4 to TRBJ1-5; maybe TRBD1 (5 bases). The CDR3 sequence is 16 residues long. V lost 1 base and J 2 bases, leaving 12 bases between the germline ends. CDR3 DNA: TGTGCCAGCAGTTTAGGGGGACTAACTGGCAATCAGCCCCAGCATTTT. It translates to CASSLGGLTGNQPQHF.

This clonotype showed up just a few times. The CDR3 loop is CASSEGIHEQFF. CDR3 DNA: TGTGCCAGCAGTGAAGGGATACATGAGCAGTTCTTC. The chain links TRBV25-1 to TRBJ2-1, with D unresolved. The germline V and J ends were trimmed by 2 bases and 8 bases, with 7 bases remaining between them. Germline-derived CDR1 and CDR2 are MGHDK and SYGVNS. The CDR3 runs 12 residues.

This clonotype was detected a few times. This chain connects TRBV29-1 to TRBJ2-7; the match to TRBD1 covers 9 bases. This CDR3 spans 13 amino acids. V gave up 6 bases and J gave up 3 bases; unmatched junction bases: 6. Per germline, CDR1 SQVTM and CDR2 ANQGSEA. The CDR3 DNA sequence: TGCAGCGTCTCCCTGACAGGGGGCTACGAGCAGTACTTC. The encoded protein is CSVSLTGGYEQYF.

This clonotype was seen at least ten times. The CDR3 coding sequence is TGTGCCAGCACCCAAAGGGTAGCCACAGATACGCAGTATTTT. It yields the protein CASTQRVATDTQYF. This chain joins TRBV27 and TRBJ2-3; D unresolved. The CDR3 runs to 14 residues. CDR1 and CDR2 from the germline V gene are MNHEY and SMNVEV (reference sequence). V lost 7 bases, J lost 2 bases, and 13 bases lay in between.